The entry below gives a single T cell receptor (beta chain) sequence along with its context. Its target is unknown. Germline CDR1 and CDR2: SEHNR and FQNEAQ (reference sequence). J was trimmed by 3 bases and V by 5 bases; bases with no gene match: 8. There are 16 residues in the CDR3. The data belong to a study of T cell repertoires in cytomegalovirus infection. Study-wide context: The authors used CMV epitopes that were HLA-C-restricted (recently identified) and HLA-B-restricted (well studied). Carrying CMV and the relevant HLA type showed in public TCR beta signatures. Whole-study results and caveats: Clonotype analysis showed dominance of the ex vivo response by HLA-C-restricted CMV-specific TCR beta clonotypes.

One entry per CDR3 protein results from TCRdb running MiXCR on the reads. The sample holds about 160,000 distinct CDR3 sequences, about 20% seen once. The source material was CD8+ T cells from cultured PBMCs, sampled from culture after CMV antigen stimulation. The receptor was isolated from a human donor in good health (CMV status not recorded). Some clones in this sample may be carry-over from other donors' samples. The J gene is TRBJ2-2, the V gene TRBV7-9; 8 bases match TRBD1. CDR3 region: CASSPDRGLDTGELFF. Written as DNA, the CDR3 is TGTGCCAGCAGCCCTGACAGGGGATTGGACACCGGGGAGCTGTTTTTT.